This T cell receptor (beta chain) was sequenced for a study of T cell repertoires in cytomegalovirus infection. Overall study context: Well-studied HLA-B-restricted CMV epitopes were used in the study alongside recently identified HLA-C-restricted ones. Study-wide findings and caveats: The ex vivo response was dominated by HLA-C-restricted CMV-specific TCR beta clonotypes.

With regard to this clonotype: Its antigen is currently unknown.

TCRdb re-called the reads with MiXCR, one entry per CDR3 protein. The sample shows 750,000 to 950,000 distinct CDR3 sequences, about 27% of them seen only once. The receptor was derived from a human donor in good health (CMV status not recorded). Some clones in this sample may be carry-over from other donors' samples. Material: cultured CD8+ T cells from PBMCs, obtained from culture after CMV antigen stimulation.

Written as DNA, the CDR3 is TGTGCCATCAGTGAGTTGGGGGGAGAGAACATTCAGTACTTC. Translated: CAISELGGENIQYF. The V and J genes are TRBV10-3 and TRBJ2-4, with D perhaps matching TRBD2 (6 bases). CDR1 is ENHRY, CDR2 SYGVKD, per germline. Trimming took 1 base from V and 7 from J, leaving 11 bases between them. The CDR3 is 14 residues long.